This section outlines one T cell receptor (beta chain) sequence together with its context. The sample originates from a study of CD8 T cells in Susac syndrome. The RNA input was 0.5 to 1 ug, and it was reverse transcribed with random hexamers. TCRdb reanalysed the immunoSEQ multiplex PCR reads using MiXCR and keeps one entry per CDR3 protein. The data show approximately 210,000 distinct CDR3 sequences, 95% seen once. V was pared by 6 bases and J by 4 bases, with 15 bases between. The CDR3 has 14 residues. The V gene is TRBV23-1, the J gene TRBJ1-1, with D tentatively TRBD1 (6 bases). TRBV23-1 is flagged as an ORF with uncertain function. The receptor was derived from a human donor with multiple sclerosis. Sequencing was carried out using CD4+ T cells from PBMCs. CDR3 nucleotides: TGCGCCAGCAGAATACAGGGTAGGGGCACTGAAGCTTTCTTT. It specifies CASRIQGRGTEAFF.